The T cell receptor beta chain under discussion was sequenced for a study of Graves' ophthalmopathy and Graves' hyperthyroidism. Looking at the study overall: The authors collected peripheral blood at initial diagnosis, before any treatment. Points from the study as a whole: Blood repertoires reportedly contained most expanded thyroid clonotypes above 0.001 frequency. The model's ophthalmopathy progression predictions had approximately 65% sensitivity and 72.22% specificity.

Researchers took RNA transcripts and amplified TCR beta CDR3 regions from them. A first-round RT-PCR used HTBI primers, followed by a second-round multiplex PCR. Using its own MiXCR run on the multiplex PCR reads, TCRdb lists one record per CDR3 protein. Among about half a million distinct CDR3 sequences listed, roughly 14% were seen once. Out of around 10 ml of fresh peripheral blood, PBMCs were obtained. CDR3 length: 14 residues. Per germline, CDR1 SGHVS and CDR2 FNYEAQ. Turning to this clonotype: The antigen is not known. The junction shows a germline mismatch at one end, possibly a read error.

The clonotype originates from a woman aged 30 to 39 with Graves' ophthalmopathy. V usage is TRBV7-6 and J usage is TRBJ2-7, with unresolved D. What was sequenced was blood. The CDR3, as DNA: TGTGCCAGCAGCCCCTTTGTCATTTCCTACGATCAGTACTTC. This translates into CASSPFVISYDQYF.